These T cell receptor beta chains were read from a single sample in a study of blood T cell repertoires in COVID-19. Measured with immunoSEQ multiplex PCR; TCRdb has only the in-frame clones, and not every one. The repertoire holds some 250,000 clones, with 70% to 80% as singletons. Sequencing used peripheral blood. These receptor sequences come from a woman of 80 years or more with acute or convalescent COVID-19. Each CDR3 is given with its conserved first and last residue. Fields, in order: V gene, J gene, clone size, D gene, CDR3 DNA, CDR3 protein. D genes are given only for firm matches. Not every row has a clone size; where given, it reads once, few, many or a size class.

v_gene: TRBV27; j_gene: TRBJ2-7; abundance: few; d_gene: TRBD1; CDR3nt: TGTGCCAGCAGTTTACCCTGGGACAGGAGTTACCCGCAGTACTTC; CDR3aa: CASSLPWDRSYPQYF
v_gene: TRBV28; j_gene: TRBJ1-6; abundance: -; d_gene: TRBD1; CDR3nt: TGTGCCAGCAGTTTTGAATTGGGACAGTATAATTCACCCCTCCACTTT; CDR3aa: CASSFELGQYNSPLHF
v_gene: TRBV27; j_gene: TRBJ1-2; abundance: -; d_gene: -; CDR3nt: TGTGCCAGCAGTGAGACAGGCCAAAACTATGGCTACACCTTC; CDR3aa: CASSETGQNYGYTF
v_gene: TRBV3-1/TRBV3-2; j_gene: TRBJ1-2; abundance: -; d_gene: -; CDR3nt: TGTGCCAGCAGCCGAGGACTAGGGAAGTGGGGCTACACCTTC; CDR3aa: CASSRGLGKWGYTF
v_gene: TRBV5-8; j_gene: TRBJ2-4; abundance: -; d_gene: TRBD1; CDR3nt: TGTGCCAGCAGCTTGGGAGGGGGCTGGAACATTCAGTACTTC; CDR3aa: CASSLGGGWNIQYF
v_gene: TRBV30; j_gene: TRBJ2-7; abundance: few; d_gene: TRBD2; CDR3nt: TGTGCCTGGACTATAGCGGGAGGATTCACTATCTACGAGCAGTACTTC; CDR3aa: CAWTIAGGFTIYEQYF
v_gene: TRBV7-2; j_gene: TRBJ2-7; abundance: few; d_gene: -; CDR3nt: TGTGCCAGCAGCAAAGGACGGACTACCTACGAGCAGTACTTC; CDR3aa: CASSKGRTTYEQYF
v_gene: TRBV23-1; j_gene: TRBJ1-1; abundance: -; d_gene: -; CDR3nt: TGCGCCAGCAGAACGGGGGGGACTGAAGCTTTCTTT; CDR3aa: CASRTGGTEAFF
v_gene: TRBV6-5; j_gene: TRBJ1-4; abundance: once; d_gene: TRBD1; CDR3nt: TGTGCCAGCAGGGGGACAGGGCGTGAAAAACTGTTTTTT; CDR3aa: CASRGTGREKLFF
v_gene: TRBV5-6; j_gene: TRBJ1-3; abundance: -; d_gene: -; CDR3nt: TGTGCCAGCAGCTTGTTAGAGGCTGGAAACACCATATATTTT; CDR3aa: CASSLLEAGNTIYF
v_gene: TRBV5-1; j_gene: TRBJ1-1; abundance: -; d_gene: -; CDR3nt: TGCGCCAGCAGCTTGGTCGGGGTAACTGAAGCTTTCTTT; CDR3aa: CASSLVGVTEAFF
v_gene: TRBV5-1; j_gene: TRBJ2-3; abundance: few; d_gene: TRBD2; CDR3nt: TGCGCCAGCAGCCTAGGACTAGCGGCTACCACAGATACGCAGTATTTT; CDR3aa: CASSLGLAATTDTQYF
v_gene: TRBV18; j_gene: TRBJ1-2; abundance: few; d_gene: TRBD1; CDR3nt: TGTGCCAGCTCACCACCGGGACAGGGGACTAACTATGGCTACACCTTC; CDR3aa: CASSPPGQGTNYGYTF
v_gene: TRBV19; j_gene: TRBJ2-5; abundance: -; d_gene: TRBD1; CDR3nt: TGTGCCAGTAGTACGACAGGGGGCGGAGAGACCCAGTACTTC; CDR3aa: CASSTTGGGETQYF
v_gene: TRBV5-1; j_gene: TRBJ2-1; abundance: -; d_gene: -; CDR3nt: TGCGCCAGCAGCTTAGAGGACATCTCCTACAATGAGCAGTTCTTC; CDR3aa: CASSLEDISYNEQFF
v_gene: TRBV18; j_gene: TRBJ2-6; abundance: -; d_gene: -; CDR3nt: TGTGCCAGCTCACGGGACATGCGGAAAATAAACTCTGGGGCCAACGTCCTGACTTTC; CDR3aa: CASSRDMRKINSGANVLTF
v_gene: TRBV7-2; j_gene: TRBJ1-3; abundance: -; d_gene: -; CDR3nt: TGTGCCAGCAGCCCCTCCCCGGCTGGAAACACCATATATTTT; CDR3aa: CASSPSPAGNTIYF
v_gene: TRBV4-1; j_gene: TRBJ1-6; abundance: -; d_gene: -; CDR3nt: TGCGCCAGCAGCCAAGTTCACGCCGGGTATTCACCCCTCCACTTT; CDR3aa: CASSQVHAGYSPLHF
v_gene: TRBV19; j_gene: TRBJ2-7; abundance: many; d_gene: -; CDR3nt: TGTGCCAGTAGTATCGGTCCCTACGAGCAGTACTTC; CDR3aa: CASSIGPYEQYF
v_gene: TRBV7-3; j_gene: TRBJ2-5; abundance: once; d_gene: TRBD1; CDR3nt: TGTGCCAGCAGCTTAAATTCAGGGGGCAGATCGGAGACCCAGTACTTC; CDR3aa: CASSLNSGGRSETQYF
v_gene: TRBV12-3/TRBV12-4; j_gene: TRBJ1-1; abundance: many; d_gene: TRBD1; CDR3nt: TGTGCCAGCACCGGGACAGGGAGGGGGAAAGCTTTCTTT; CDR3aa: CASTGTGRGKAFF
v_gene: TRBV5-1; j_gene: TRBJ2-5; abundance: -; d_gene: -; CDR3nt: TGCGCCAGCAGCCCCCGGGGAGGGGGGCAAGAGACCCAGTACTTC; CDR3aa: CASSPRGGGQETQYF